The 18 T cell receptor beta chains reported below all come from one sample, sequenced in a study of blood T cells in healthy people across ages. With a J-beta primer mix and a sample-barcoded 5' primer, a second PCR ran about 7 to 12 cycles. One entry per CDR3 protein, called by TCRdb with MiXCR from the 5' RACE reads. The sample lists 780,000 or so distinct CDR3 sequences, around three fifths seen once, with around 25% in the top ten. The sequenced sample was blood. The source is a man aged 40-49 years in good health.

The V call is TRBV20-1, the J call TRBJ2-1; 8 bases map to TRBD2. The DNA matches TRBJ2-7 better at its end, which makes the J call doubtful. CDR3 size: 14 residues. Germline V gives CDR1 DFQATT, CDR2 SNEGSKA (reference sequence). CDR3 sequence reads: CSAHIAGLLYEQYF. The CDR3 DNA sequence: TGCAGTGCTCATATAGCGGGACTGCTCTACGAGCAGTACTTC.

The sample holds many counts of this clonotype. The CDR3, as DNA: TGTGCCAGCAGCTCCTATAGGGACACCACAGATACGCAGTATTTT. It encodes CASSSYRDTTDTQYF. The V call is TRBV7-9, the J call TRBJ2-3, with a possible D match to TRBD1 (6 bases). Trimming cost V 4 bases and J 2 bases, with 13 bases left between them. Germline V gene sequence: CDR1 SEHNR, CDR2 FQNEAQ (reference sequence). CDR3 length equals 15 residues.

The rearrangement uses TRBV18 and TRBJ1-5, with a weak D call TRBD1 (6 bases). Germline loops: CDR1 KGHSH, CDR2 LQKENI. Trimming pared 2 bases from V and 7 bases from J, leaving 15 bases between. The CDR3 consists of 15 residues. The CDR3 bases are TGTGCCAGCTCACCAGGAACTGGGGGCAGCCAGCCCCAGCATTTT. The encoded protein is CASSPGTGGSQPQHF.

CDR3 sequence reads: CASSYALSGNEQFF. The CDR3 nucleotides read TGTGCCAGCAGCTACGCCCTATCGGGGAATGAGCAGTTCTTC. The chain links TRBV12-3 or TRBV12-4 to TRBJ2-1; D possibly corresponds to TRBD2 (5 bases). V lost 6 bases to trimming and J lost 7 bases, with 16 bases between them. The CDR3 has 14 amino acids.

This clonotype came up a few times. The V and J genes are TRBV10-3 and TRBJ1-2; the D is unclear. The CDR3 loop spans 12 amino acids. Germline V lookup: CDR1 ENHRY, CDR2 SYGVKD. Trimming took 2 bases from V and 8 from J, leaving 9 bases between them. The CDR3 is CAISEASSGYTF. In nucleotides, the CDR3 is TGTGCCATCAGTGAGGCCTCATCGGGCTACACCTTC.

The chain has TRBV24-1 and TRBJ2-7, with 11 bases identical to TRBD2. Germline V CDR1 and CDR2: KGHDR, SFDVKD. The CDR3 consists of 15 residues. J was trimmed by 3 bases and V by 3 bases; bases with no gene match: 3. CDR3 sequence reads: CATSDGTSGSYEQYF. The DNA for the CDR3 is TGTGCCACCAGTGATGGGACTAGCGGAAGCTACGAGCAGTACTTC.

The genes are TRBV7-3 and TRBJ2-5; unclear D gene. The CDR3 is 17 residues long. Germline V gives CDR1 SGHTA, CDR2 FQGTGA. The V and J ends lost 2 bases and 2 bases respectively, with 18 bases between them. The CDR3 loop is CASSLGSTKRDQETQYF. As DNA, the CDR3 is TGTGCCAGCAGCTTAGGGTCGACAAAAAGGGATCAAGAGACCCAGTACTTC. Supplemented by reference TRBV7-3 and TRBJ2-5, the full variable domain reads GAGVSQTPSNKVTEKGKYVELRCDPISGHTALYWYRQSLGQGPEFLIYFQGTGAADDSGLPNDRFFAVRPEGSVSTLKIQRTERGDSAVYLCASSLGSTKRDQETQYFGPGTRLLVL.

This clonotype was picked up a small number of times. In nucleotides, the CDR3 is TGTGCCAGCAGGAACAGGGGTTCGGAAAAACTGTTTTTT. Translating it yields CASRNRGSEKLFF. The genes are TRBV2 and TRBJ1-4; 7 nucleotides agree with TRBD1. The CDR3 has 13 amino acids. V dropped 6 bases and J dropped 8; count of bases not matched to a gene: 6. Germline V gene data show CDR1 as SNHLY and CDR2 as FYNNEI.

The chain carries TRBV18 and TRBJ1-1, with D unclear. The ends were cut back, 3 bases at V and 0 bases at J, with 8 bases in the middle. In germline, CDR1 is KGHSH, CDR2 LQKENI. The CDR3 covers 14 residues. CDR3 sequence: CASSPGNMNTEAFF. The CDR3 DNA reads TGTGCCAGCTCACCGGGGAACATGAACACTGAAGCTTTCTTT.

This clonotype has a handful of counts. A read error may account for a junction end that differs from germline. The chain links TRBV15 to TRBJ2-7; 9 positions match TRBD2. The CDR3 consists of 15 residues. Germline CDR1 LNHNV, CDR2 YYDKDF (reference sequence). CDR3 sequence reads: CATSGEGLADYEQYF. DNA for the CDR3: TGTGCCACCAGCGGAGAGGGACTAGCAGACTACGAGCAGTACTTC.

The chain is built from TRBV5-1 and TRBJ2-5; 12 nucleotides agree with TRBD1. CDR1 is SGHRS, CDR2 YFSETQ, per germline. Trimming cost V 4 bases and J 3 bases; bases outside gene matches: 7. The CDR3 is made up of 16 amino acids. The CDR3 loop is CASSASGTGGEETQYF. CDR3 nucleotide sequence: TGCGCCAGCAGCGCTTCCGGGACAGGGGGCGAAGAGACCCAGTACTTC.

The chain employs TRBV28 and TRBJ1-2; tentatively, D is TRBD1 (6 bases). Trimming shortened V by 4 bases and J by 8 bases, and 17 bases separated the two germline ends. The CDR3 totals 14 residues. Germline V CDR1 and CDR2: MDHEN, SYDVKM. The chain's CDR3 is CASSSEGGVLGYTF. In nucleotides, the CDR3 is TGTGCCAGCAGTTCCGAGGGGGGCGTATTGGGCTACACCTTC.

The chain couples TRBV11-2 to TRBJ2-7; D ambiguous. Looked up from germline, CDR1 is SGHAT and CDR2 is FQNNGV. The CDR3 is made up of 13 amino acids. V lost 0 bases, J lost 3 bases, and 6 bases lay in between. In nucleotides, the CDR3 is TGTGCCAGCAGCTTAGAGACCGACTACGAGCAGTACTTC. It translates to CASSLETDYEQYF.

This clonotype was recorded a few times. The V and J genes are TRBV7-2 and TRBJ1-5, with D unresolved. The CDR3 spans 14 residues. The ends were cut back, 2 bases at V and 0 bases at J, with 5 bases in the middle. Germline loops: CDR1 SGHTA, CDR2 FQGNSA. The DNA for the CDR3 is TGTGCCAGCAGCTTACACATTAGCAATCAGCCCCAGCATTTT. Its protein is CASSLHISNQPQHF.

Note on this clonotype: This may arise from a read error, as a much more abundant clone is one base away. The rearrangement uses TRBV7-3 and TRBJ2-3, with 7 bases aligning to TRBD1. CDR3 length: 16 residues. Germline V CDR1 and CDR2: SGHTA, FQGTGA. V dropped 5 bases and J dropped 3; count of bases not matched to a gene: 11. The CDR3 here is CASSVGAGGRTDTQYF. In DNA form, the CDR3 reads TGTGCCAGCAGCGTCGGGGCAGGGGGTCGGACAGATACGCAGTATTTT. Combining the CDR3 with reference TRBV7-3 and TRBJ2-3 gives the whole variable domain GAGVSQTPSNKVTEKGKYVELRCDPISGHTALYWYRQSLGQGPEFLIYFQGTGAADDSGLPNDRFFAVRPEGSVSTLKIQRTERGDSAVYLCASSVGAGGRTDTQYFGPGTRLTVL.

This clonotype was found a few times. The CDR3 DNA reads TGTGCCAGCAGCGTAAACGAAGCCGGGACAGGTGAAAAACTGTTTTTT. It is translated as CASSVNEAGTGEKLFF. The chain combines TRBV7-3 with TRBJ1-4, with 8 bases matching TRBD1. The CDR3 is 16 residues long. From germline, CDR1 is SGHTA and CDR2 FQGTGA. The V and J ends lost 5 bases and 7 bases, in that order; junction bases with no gene match: 12.

The chain recombines TRBV28 with TRBJ2-4, with 8 bases aligning to TRBD2. The J call is uncertain, as TRBJ2-7 better fits the DNA end. Germline loops: CDR1 MDHEN, CDR2 SYDVKM. CDR3 length equals 16 residues. CDR3 DNA: TGTGCCAGCCGGACGGGAGGGACCGTACGAGGGGACGAGCAGTACTTC. Its translation: CASRTGGTVRGDEQYF.

The V gene is TRBV20-1, the J gene TRBJ1-1; D is uncertain. Between the trimmed V and J ends, which lost 3 bases and 4 bases, there was a span of 12 bases. Germline V gene sequence: CDR1 DFQATT, CDR2 SNEGSKA (reference sequence). The CDR3 loop spans 13 amino acids. CDR3 residues: CSASNVVFTEAFF. CDR3 nucleotides: TGCAGTGCTAGCAATGTCGTGTTCACTGAAGCTTTCTTT.